This entry concerns a single T cell receptor (beta chain). There are 14 residues in the CDR3. With 5 bases removed from V and 10 bases from J, the gap between germline ends came to 15 bases. Germline assignment: CDR1 MNHEY and CDR2 SMNVEV (reference sequence). TCRdb's table, derived via immunoSEQ multiplex PCR, lists solely in-frame clones and lacks some. This sample has roughly 86,000 clones, with approximately 86% found just once. These data come from a study of radiation and T cells in renal cell carcinoma. Specified time point: blood 4 weeks post-SBRT, at nephrectomy. Treatment defined: 15 Gy SBRT to primary tumor, nephrectomy 4 weeks later. Nephrectomy followed 15 Gy stereotactic body radiation by 4 weeks.

The chain couples TRBV27 to TRBJ1-6; tentative D call: TRBD1 (6 bases). Sample: blood, taken from a patient whose treatment included radiotherapy and nephrectomy. The TCR comes from a man aged 45 to 65 with renal cell carcinoma. CDR3 residues: CASSTRGEGSPLHF. DNA for the CDR3: TGTGCCAGCAGTACCAGGGGAGAAGGCTCACCCCTCCACTTT.